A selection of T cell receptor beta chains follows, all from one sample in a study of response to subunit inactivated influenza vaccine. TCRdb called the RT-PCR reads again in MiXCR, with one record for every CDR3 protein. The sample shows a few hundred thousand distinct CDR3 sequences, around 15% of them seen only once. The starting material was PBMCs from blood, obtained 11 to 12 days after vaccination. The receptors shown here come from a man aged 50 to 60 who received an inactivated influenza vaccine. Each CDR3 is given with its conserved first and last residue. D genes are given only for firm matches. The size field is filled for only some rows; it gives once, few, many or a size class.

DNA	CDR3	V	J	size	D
TGCAGTGCTAGACGACAGGGAGGACAAGAGACCCAGTACTTC	CSARRQGGQETQYF	TRBV20-1	TRBJ2-5	many	.
TGCAGTGGCGGACTCCCCGCCTCCCACGAGCAGTACTTC	CSGGLPASHEQYF	TRBV20-1	TRBJ2-7	.	.
TGCGCCAGCAGCTCCATACCGGGACTAGCGGGAGAAGGCACCGGGGAGCTGTTTTTT	CASSSIPGLAGEGTGELFF	TRBV5-1	TRBJ2-2	few	TRBD2
TGCGCCAGCAGCTTGGCCGGCGTTGGCAGGAGCACAGATACGCAGTATTTT	CASSLAGVGRSTDTQYF	TRBV5-1	TRBJ2-3	many	.
TGCAGTGCTAGAAGACGGGACAACTCCTACAATGAGCAGTTCTTC	CSARRRDNSYNEQFF	TRBV20-1	TRBJ2-1	.	.
TGTGCCAGCAGCCAAGGGCCCAGCGGGGACACCGGGGAGCTGTTTTTT	CASSQGPSGDTGELFF	TRBV3-1	TRBJ2-2	few	TRBD2
TGTGCCAGCAGCCCTGGGACAGGGTGGTTTGGAGAGACCCAGTACTTC	CASSPGTGWFGETQYF	TRBV12-3/TRBV12-4	TRBJ2-5	.	TRBD1
TGTGCCAGCTCACCAACAGGTGCCTCCCTATCTCCCAATGAGCAGTTCTTC	CASSPTGASLSPNEQFF	TRBV18	TRBJ2-1	few	.
TGTGCCATCAGCGGAGGGGGGGACAGGGGGCCTAGAGAGCAGTTCTTC	CAISGGGDRGPREQFF	TRBV10-3	TRBJ2-1	.	TRBD1
TGTGCCAGCAGCTTGGGGCGGGGGGACTACAATGAGCAGTTCTTC	CASSLGRGDYNEQFF	TRBV11-2	TRBJ2-1	few	TRBD2
TGTGCCAGCAGCGCGGGACCTAAGTCCCGCGGACTAGCGGGAGGGCCGACAGATACGCAGTATTTT	CASSAGPKSRGLAGGPTDTQYF	TRBV9	TRBJ2-3	few	TRBD2
TGCAGCGTTGAGGGTGAGGACCCCCGGCACCCCTACGAGCAGTACTTC	CSVEGEDPRHPYEQYF	TRBV29-1	TRBJ2-7	few	.
TGTGCCAGCAGTCCGGGACTTACTAGTGACTATGGCTACACCTTC	CASSPGLTSDYGYTF	TRBV6-1	TRBJ1-2	few	.
TGTGCCAGCAGTCCTTCCGGGACAGCGTCGGCCTACGAGCAGTACTTC	CASSPSGTASAYEQYF	TRBV28	TRBJ2-7	.	TRBD1
TGTGCCAGCAGCCAAGTAACGACAGCCGAGCAGTACTTC	CASSQVTTAEQYF	TRBV3-1	TRBJ2-7	.	.
TGCGCCAGCAGCCACCGAGGACAGGCGAACACTGAAGCTTTCTTT	CASSHRGQANTEAFF	TRBV4-1	TRBJ1-1	few	TRBD1
TGTGCCAGCACCCCTTGGGACGGGAGGGCTCACAATGAGCAGTTCTTC	CASTPWDGRAHNEQFF	TRBV7-2	TRBJ2-1	few	TRBD2
TGTGCCAGCACCTACAGGACCCGCGGTTTCGGCTACACCTTC	CASTYRTRGFGYTF	TRBV28	TRBJ1-2	few	.
TGTGCCAGCAGGGATCGGACTAGCGGGGAGCAGACCCAGTACTTC	CASRDRTSGEQTQYF	TRBV6-1	TRBJ2-5	.	TRBD2
TGTGCCAGCAGCCGCGAGGAGGGGGATGAAGCTTTCTTT	CASSREEGDEAFF	TRBV11-2	TRBJ1-1	.	.
TGTGCCATCAGTACTAGCGGAAGCACAGATACGCAGTATTTT	CAISTSGSTDTQYF	TRBV10-3	TRBJ2-3	few	TRBD2
TGCAGTGCTAGAAATAGGGACGAGCAGTACTTC	CSARNRDEQYF	TRBV20-1	TRBJ2-7	.	.
TGTGCCAGCAGCTTAACGTTAACTAGCGGGAGGTGGAGCACAGATACGCAGTATTTT	CASSLTLTSGRWSTDTQYF	TRBV7-3	TRBJ2-3	few	TRBD2
TGCAGCGTTGAAGGCGGTGGGGGCACAGATACGCAGTATTTT	CSVEGGGGTDTQYF	TRBV29-1	TRBJ2-3	many	.
TGTGCCAGCAGCGAGTGGGGGTACACTGAAGCTTTCTTT	CASSEWGYTEAFF	TRBV6-1	TRBJ1-1	.	.
TGCGCCAGCAGCCAAGATATCGGAGGGGTCCGCGAGCAGTACTTC	CASSQDIGGVREQYF	TRBV4-3	TRBJ2-7	few	.
TGTGCCAGCAGCCGCCAAATGTACGAGCAGTACTTC	CASSRQMYEQYF	TRBV7-9	TRBJ2-7	.	.
TGTGCCAGCAACAAGCAGGTCGCTGGGGAGCAGTACTTC	CASNKQVAGEQYF	TRBV7-2	TRBJ2-7	.	.
TGTGCCTGGAGTCGCGGGCGCTCCTACGAGCAGTACTTC	CAWSRGRSYEQYF	TRBV30	TRBJ2-7	few	.
TGTGCCAGCAGCTTGGCCCCAGGGGGGGGCACTGAAGCTTTCTTT	CASSLAPGGGTEAFF	TRBV5-5	TRBJ1-1	.	TRBD1
TGCAGCATACCGGGACAGGGGGTAGATGAGCAGTTCTTC	CSIPGQGVDEQFF	TRBV29-1	TRBJ2-1	few	TRBD1
TGCAGTGCTAGAGGGGGGGGTCGGTACGAGCAGTACTTC	CSARGGGRYEQYF	TRBV20-1	TRBJ2-7	many	TRBD2
TGCAGTGCCGCTGAACTCGAGACCTACGAGCAGTACTTC	CSAAELETYEQYF	TRBV20-1	TRBJ2-7	few	.
TGCGCCAGCAGCCAACTAGCGGCCAATGAGCAGTTCTTC	CASSQLAANEQFF	TRBV4-3	TRBJ2-1	.	TRBD2
TGTGCCAGCAGCTTCGGGGGCGGCGGCGAGCAGTACTTC	CASSFGGGGEQYF	TRBV5-5	TRBJ2-7	few	.
TGCAGTGCTAGAGGACTAGATGGGGGGCCGGGCACCTACAATGAGCAGTTCTTC	CSARGLDGGPGTYNEQFF	TRBV20-1	TRBJ2-1	.	.
TGTGCCAGCAGCCAAGATTGGTACGAGCAGTACTTC	CASSQDWYEQYF	TRBV3-1	TRBJ2-7	few	.
TGTGCCAGCACCCCCTCGGGGAGTCCCTACGAGCAGTACTTC	CASTPSGSPYEQYF	TRBV6-2/TRBV6-3	TRBJ2-7	.	.
TGCGCCAGCAGCTTCCAAACAGGGATGAACACTGAAGCTTTCTTT	CASSFQTGMNTEAFF	TRBV5-1	TRBJ1-1	.	.
TGCAGTGCTAGAGACGGAACGGGACTAGCGGGGGGCTCCACGCAGTATTTT	CSARDGTGLAGGSTQYF	TRBV20-1	TRBJ2-3	many	TRBD2
TGTGCCAGCAGCCCGCAGTTGGGCGAGCAGTACTTC	CASSPQLGEQYF	TRBV7-2	TRBJ2-7	few	.
TGTGCCACCAGTGATCAGGGGTTCAATCAGCCCCAGCATTTT	CATSDQGFNQPQHF	TRBV24-1	TRBJ1-5	few	.
TGTGCCAGCAGCCCGAGAGCGGGAGGGACCTCTGGGGCCAACGTCCTGACTTTC	CASSPRAGGTSGANVLTF	TRBV7-8	TRBJ2-6	few	TRBD2
TGCAGTGCTGGGGGGGCTAGCGGGAGGGCAGAGACCCAGTACTTC	CSAGGASGRAETQYF	TRBV20-1	TRBJ2-5	.	TRBD2
TGTGCCAGCAGCCAAGATCAGGCAGGGGGCTGGAATGAGCAGTTCTTC	CASSQDQAGGWNEQFF	TRBV3-1	TRBJ2-1	few	TRBD1
TGTGCCAGTAGTTTCCGATCCCGTCCGGAAGAGACCCAGTACTTC	CASSFRSRPEETQYF	TRBV19	TRBJ2-5	.	.
TGTGCCAGCAGTCTCGGACGCCGCTATGGCTACACCTTC	CASSLGRRYGYTF	TRBV5-6	TRBJ1-2	.	.
TGTGCCAGCAGTGGAGGGAGGTTGGGGACTGAAGCTTTCTTT	CASSGGRLGTEAFF	TRBV6-1	TRBJ1-1	.	.
TGTGCCAGCAACCCACAGGGAAACTATGGCTACACCTTC	CASNPQGNYGYTF	TRBV12-3/TRBV12-4	TRBJ1-2	.	.
TGTGCCAGCAGCGTAGAGGGTAGGGTGTACCAAGAGACCCAGTACTTC	CASSVEGRVYQETQYF	TRBV9	TRBJ2-5	.	.